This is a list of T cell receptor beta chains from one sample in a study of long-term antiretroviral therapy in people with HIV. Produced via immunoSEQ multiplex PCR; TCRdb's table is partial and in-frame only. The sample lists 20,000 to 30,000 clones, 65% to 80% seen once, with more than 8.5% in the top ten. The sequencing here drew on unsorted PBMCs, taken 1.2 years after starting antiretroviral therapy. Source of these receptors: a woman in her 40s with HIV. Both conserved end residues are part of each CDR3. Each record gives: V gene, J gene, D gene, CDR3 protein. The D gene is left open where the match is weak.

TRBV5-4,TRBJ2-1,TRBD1,CASSEDRAGYNEQFF
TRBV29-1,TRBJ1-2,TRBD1,CSAGTATNYGYTF
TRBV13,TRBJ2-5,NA,CASSLVGEGEKETQYF
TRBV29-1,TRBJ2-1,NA,CSVVWRESYNEQFF
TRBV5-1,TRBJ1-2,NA,CASSLSGIDGYTF
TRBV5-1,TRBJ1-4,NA,CASANTGYEKLFF
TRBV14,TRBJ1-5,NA,CASSQTSARGSGNQPQHF
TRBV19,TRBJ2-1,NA,CASSIDPSYNEQFF
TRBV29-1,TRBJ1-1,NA,CSVETLEAFF
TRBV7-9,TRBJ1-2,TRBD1,CASSFPYTGDYGYTF
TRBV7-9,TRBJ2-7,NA,CASSLEDISYEQYF
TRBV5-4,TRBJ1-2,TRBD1,CASRLAGQGGGGYTF
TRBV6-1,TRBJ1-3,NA,CASSVQFSGNTIYF
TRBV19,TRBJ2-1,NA,CASSVVPGYEQFF
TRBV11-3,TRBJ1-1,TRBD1,CASSPGQANTEAFF
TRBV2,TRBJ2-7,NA,CASSFIDNEQYF
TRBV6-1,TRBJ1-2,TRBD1,CATNLRGSGSYTF
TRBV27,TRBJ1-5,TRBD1,CASSPVTGSQPQHF
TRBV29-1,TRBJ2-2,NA,CSVEFQETNTGELFF
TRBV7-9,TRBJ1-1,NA,CASSLDGGVMNTEAFF
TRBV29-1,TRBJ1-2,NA,CSVGRGAYGYTF
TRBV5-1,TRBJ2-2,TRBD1,CASSLGDRGTGELFF
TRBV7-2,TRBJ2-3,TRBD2,CASSLGSGVDTQYF
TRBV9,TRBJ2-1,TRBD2,CASSVGTSGSDEQFF